These T cell receptor beta chains were read from a single sample in a study of blood T cell repertoires in COVID-19. Sequencing used immunoSEQ multiplex PCR; TCRdb keeps in-frame clones, though not all of them. The table has hundreds of thousands of clones, 75% to 90% seen once; the top ten hold approximately 9.8%. The sample taken for sequencing was PBMCs or T cells enriched from blood (not recorded which). These TCRs come from a woman between 40 and 55 years old who had recovered from COVID-19. The CDR3 runs from the conserved cysteine through the conserved F or W. The D gene is left open where the match is weak. The size field is filled for only some rows; it gives once, few, many or a size class.

V gene,D gene,J gene,clone size,CDR3 DNA,CDR3 protein
TRBV5-1,TRBD2,TRBJ2-7,.,TGCGCCAGCACCCCACTAGCGGGAGCTTCTGAGCAGTACTTC,CASTPLAGASEQYF
TRBV10-3,TRBD1,TRBJ1-2,.,TGTGCCATCAAAACCGGGACAGGTCCCTCTGACTATGGCTACACCTTC,CAIKTGTGPSDYGYTF
TRBV30,TRBD2,TRBJ2-4,.,TGTGCCTGGAGTCCAGGGACTAGTGGAAACATTCAGTACTTC,CAWSPGTSGNIQYF
TRBV7-3,.,TRBJ1-1,.,TGTGCCAGCACCCCAGCCCCGGGGGACACTGAAGCTTTCTTT,CASTPAPGDTEAFF
TRBV3-1/TRBV3-2,.,TRBJ2-7,.,TGTGCCAGCAGCCAAGCAGGAGGGGTCGAGCAGTACTTC,CASSQAGGVEQYF
TRBV3-1/TRBV3-2,.,TRBJ2-4,.,TGTGCCAGCAGCCAAGAGCCTAGCGCCAAAAACATTCAGTACTTC,CASSQEPSAKNIQYF
TRBV18,TRBD2,TRBJ2-3,.,TGTGCCAGCTCACTCACTAGCGGGGTGGATACGCAGTATTTT,CASSLTSGVDTQYF
TRBV30,.,TRBJ1-5,.,TGTGCCTGGAGTACGCAGTCCAATCAGCCCCAGCATTTT,CAWSTQSNQPQHF
TRBV10-1,TRBD2,TRBJ2-3,.,TGCGCCAGCAGTGTGGGGCTAGCGGGGGCCACAGATACGCAGTATTTT,CASSVGLAGATDTQYF
TRBV6-2/TRBV6-3,.,TRBJ2-3,once,TGTGCCAGCAGTTATTCACAGGGAAGCCCAGATACGCAGTATTTT,CASSYSQGSPDTQYF
TRBV5-4,TRBD2,TRBJ2-5,.,TGTGCCAGCAGCGGGGGGGGACTAGCGATGGAGACCCAGTACTTC,CASSGGGLAMETQYF
TRBV10-3,TRBD1,TRBJ2-7,once,TGTGCCATCAGTGCTGTTTCCGGGACAGCCTACGAGCAGTACTTC,CAISAVSGTAYEQYF
TRBV30,TRBD2,TRBJ2-5,.,TGTGCCTGGAGTGTACGGGAGGGAGAGACCCAGTACTTC,CAWSVREGETQYF
TRBV11-1,.,TRBJ1-1,.,TGTGCCAGCAGCTTAACAGGGACGTCCCTCCCTGAAGCTTTCTTT,CASSLTGTSLPEAFF
TRBV15,TRBD1,TRBJ1-6,.,TGTGCCACCAGCAGCAGAAGGGGACAGGGTAATTCACCCCTCCACTTT,CATSSRRGQGNSPLHF
TRBV6-5,TRBD1,TRBJ2-7,.,TGTGCCAGCAGTCTTTACAGGGGAACCTACGAGCAGTACTTC,CASSLYRGTYEQYF
TRBV5-1,TRBD1,TRBJ1-1,.,TGCGCCAGCACCCAGACAGGGGGCACTGAAGCTTTCTTT,CASTQTGGTEAFF
TRBV7-2,TRBD1,TRBJ2-5,.,TGTGCCAGCAGCCCTAACAGGGGTCGGGAGACCCAGTACTTC,CASSPNRGRETQYF
TRBV5-6,TRBD1,TRBJ2-7,.,TGTGCCAGCAGCTGGGGGACAGCGTCCTACGAGCAGTACTTC,CASSWGTASYEQYF
TRBV6-5,.,TRBJ2-3,.,TGTGCCAGCAGTCCCTTGACTAGTTCAGCGCAGTATTTT,CASSPLTSSAQYF
TRBV27,.,TRBJ2-7,.,TGTGCCAGCAGTTTCGCGCGCTCCTCCTACGAGCAGTACTTC,CASSFARSSYEQYF
TRBV7-3,TRBD1,TRBJ1-5,.,TGTGCCAGCAGCGCCCGAGACAGGGGATTTGATCAGCCCCAGCATTTT,CASSARDRGFDQPQHF
TRBV6-5,.,TRBJ2-5,few,TGTGCCAGCAGAAGAAGACAGGCGCAAGAGACCCAGTACTTC,CASRRRQAQETQYF
TRBV5-8,.,TRBJ1-4,.,TGTGCCAGCAGCCGTAACGGACAGATCGGTGAAAAACTGTTTTTT,CASSRNGQIGEKLFF
TRBV28,TRBD1,TRBJ1-5,once,TGTGCCAGCACCCGACCGGGACAGGCAGGTGATGGCAATCAGCCCCAGCATTTT,CASTRPGQAGDGNQPQHF
TRBV7-9,.,TRBJ2-7,.,TGTGCCAGCAGCTTAGGCAGCTACGAGCAGTACTTC,CASSLGSYEQYF
TRBV7-3,TRBD1,TRBJ2-3,.,TGTGCCAGCAGCTTACACAGGGGGCATGAAGATACGCAGTATTTT,CASSLHRGHEDTQYF
TRBV20-1,TRBD1,TRBJ2-7,.,TGCAGTGCTAGTCCGGGACAGGGGGTGGTCCACGAGCAGTACTTC,CSASPGQGVVHEQYF
TRBV6-5,TRBD1,TRBJ1-1,.,TGTGCCAGCAATCGAGGACAGGGGGCTGAAGCTTTCTTT,CASNRGQGAEAFF
TRBV2,.,TRBJ2-3,.,TGTGCCAGCAGTGACGTCGAGGATACGCAGTATTTT,CASSDVEDTQYF
TRBV5-1,TRBD1,TRBJ2-3,once,TGCGCCAGCAGCTTGGGACAGGGGGCAATGAATACGCAGTATTTT,CASSLGQGAMNTQYF
TRBV7-2,.,TRBJ2-7,.,TGTGCCAGCAGCTTGGGCAGGTACTACGAGCAGTACTTC,CASSLGRYYEQYF
TRBV10-3,.,TRBJ1-4,.,TGTGCCATCAGTGATCCGCGGGAGGAGACGGAAAAACTGTTTTTT,CAISDPREETEKLFF
TRBV19,TRBD1,TRBJ1-1,.,TGTGCCAGTAGTTTACAGGGGATGTCGGACACTGAAGCTTTCTTT,CASSLQGMSDTEAFF
TRBV28,.,TRBJ2-7,once,TGTGCCAGCAGTTTCTTAGCGGATCCCTACGAGCAGTACTTC,CASSFLADPYEQYF
TRBV28,.,TRBJ2-1,.,TGTGCCAGCAGTCCGGGGACTCAAGGCGTCAATGAGCAGTTCTTC,CASSPGTQGVNEQFF
TRBV7-2,TRBD1,TRBJ1-2,.,TGTGCCAGCAGCATGGCCGGGACAGGGGGCATTGTAAGTGGCTACACCTTC,CASSMAGTGGIVSGYTF
TRBV4-3,.,TRBJ1-6,.,TGCGCCAGCAGCCAAGTTTTTAGGGGGTATAATTCACCCCTCCACTTT,CASSQVFRGYNSPLHF
TRBV12-3/TRBV12-4,.,TRBJ2-3,once,TGTGCCAGCGGCATTACAGATACGCAGTATTTT,CASGITDTQYF
TRBV28,TRBD1,TRBJ1-2,.,TGTGCCAGCAGTCCTGGGACAGCTACGTATGGCTACACCTTC,CASSPGTATYGYTF
TRBV27,.,TRBJ1-1,.,TGTGCCAGCAGTTTAAGTTTCAGGAACACTGAAGCTTTCTTT,CASSLSFRNTEAFF
TRBV28,.,TRBJ2-3,.,TGTGCCAGCAGTCCGGGGGATGGAACTACGCAGTATTTT,CASSPGDGTTQYF
TRBV27,.,TRBJ1-2,.,TGTGCCAGCAGCCCCGGGGGGGACTGGGGCTACACCTTC,CASSPGGDWGYTF
TRBV7-9,.,TRBJ1-4,.,TGTGCCAGCAGCTTAATAGGAGAAACTAATGAAAAACTGTTTTTT,CASSLIGETNEKLFF
TRBV12-3/TRBV12-4,.,TRBJ2-1,.,TGTGCCAGCAGGCCCGGACTCAGCGAGCAGTTCTTC,CASRPGLSEQFF
TRBV29-1,TRBD1,TRBJ1-1,many,TGCAGCGTGGGACAGGGAGGGACTGAAGCTTTCTTT,CSVGQGGTEAFF
TRBV2,TRBD2,TRBJ2-1,.,TGTGCCAGCAGTGAAAATGCCGGGGGGACTAGCGTTAGGGATGAGCAGTTCTTC,CASSENAGGTSVRDEQFF
TRBV24-1,TRBD1,TRBJ2-2,.,TGTGCCACTAATCCGGGACAGGGGTTCACCGGGGAGCTGTTTTTT,CATNPGQGFTGELFF
TRBV5-1,TRBD2,TRBJ2-2,.,TGCGCCAGCAGCTTGGCGGGGGGGCCTGGCACCGGGGAGCTGTTTTTT,CASSLAGGPGTGELFF
TRBV19,TRBD2,TRBJ2-2,.,TGTGCCAGTAGTTGGCCTAGCGGGAGCCCCGGGGAGCTGTTTTTT,CASSWPSGSPGELFF
TRBV28,.,TRBJ1-1,once,TGTGCCAGCAGCTCCCTGCAACAGATTTGGAACACTGAAGCTTTCTTT,CASSSLQQIWNTEAFF
TRBV30,.,TRBJ2-7,.,TGTGCCTGGAGTACCGGAGGTAGAAACGAGCAGTACTTC,CAWSTGGRNEQYF
TRBV20-1,.,TRBJ1-1,.,TGCAGTGCTAGTGCCGGGACTGTGAACACTGAAGCTTTCTTT,CSASAGTVNTEAFF
TRBV5-1,.,TRBJ2-1,.,TGCGCCAGCAGCCCCGACCCCGCGGGAAATGAGCAGTTCTTC,CASSPDPAGNEQFF
TRBV5-8,TRBD1,TRBJ2-1,once,TGTGCCAGCAGTCTCGGGACAGGGATTGGCAATGAGCAGTTCTTC,CASSLGTGIGNEQFF
TRBV6-5,.,TRBJ2-7,.,TGTGCCAGCAGTTACCTATTGGACAGCTACGAGCAGTACTTC,CASSYLLDSYEQYF
TRBV18,TRBD1,TRBJ2-7,.,TGTGCCAGCTCAGGGGGACAGTCAATCCGCTACGAGCAGTACTTC,CASSGGQSIRYEQYF
TRBV9,.,TRBJ2-7,.,TGTGCCAGCAGCCTCGGGACTTTCTCCTACGAGCAGTACTTC,CASSLGTFSYEQYF